The 18 T cell receptor beta chains below come from one sample, sequenced in a study of blood T cell repertoires in COVID-19. Measured with immunoSEQ multiplex PCR; TCRdb has only the in-frame clones, and not every one. The table shows 430,000 or so clones, with roughly 88% occurring only once. Sequences were obtained from PBMCs or T cells enriched from blood (not recorded which). These TCRs come from a young woman who had been exposed to COVID-19.

This chain connects TRBV5-1 to TRBJ2-7; perhaps TRBD2 as D (6 bases). Trimming removed 0 bases from V and 5 bases from J, with 9 bases in between. Germline values: CDR1 SGHRS, CDR2 YFSETQ. CDR3 length: 13 residues. The DNA for the CDR3 is TGCGCCAGCAGCTTGGGAGTAGCGGACGAGCAGTACTTC. It codes for CASSLGVADEQYF.

The chain employs TRBV3-1 (or the pseudogene TRBV3-2) and TRBJ2-7; the match to TRBD2 covers 7 bases. Germline CDR1 LGHDT, CDR2 YNNKEL (reference sequence). This CDR3 has 15 amino acids. The V and J ends lost 0 bases and 3 bases, in that order; junction bases with no gene match: 5. The CDR3 DNA sequence: TGTGCCAGCAGCCAAGATAGGCGGGAGATCTACGAGCAGTACTTC. Its translation: CASSQDRREIYEQYF.

This clone appeared a single time. V and J are TRBV4-1 and TRBJ1-1, with TRBD1 matching over 8 bases. The CDR3 extends over 20 amino acids. V lost 0 bases to trimming and J lost 1 base; unmatched junction nucleotides: 16. In germline, CDR1 is MGHRA, CDR2 YSYEKL. CDR3 region: CASSQEEYPVVGQGNTEAFF. CDR3 nucleotide sequence: TGCGCCAGCAGCCAAGAAGAGTACCCGGTAGTAGGACAGGGGAACACTGAAGCTTTCTTT.

The table lists this clone with a few counts. This chain links TRBV29-1 with TRBJ1-1; D possibly corresponds to TRBD1 (5 bases). CDR3 length equals 13 residues. Germline V gene sequence: CDR1 SQVTM, CDR2 ANQGSEA. Trimming removed 3 bases from V and 5 bases from J, with 13 bases in between. The CDR3 reads CSVDAGGGTEAFF. CDR3 sequence (DNA): TGCAGCGTTGATGCCGGGGGTGGTACTGAAGCTTTCTTT.

V usage is TRBV11-2 and J usage is TRBJ2-7; no reliable D call. The germline V gene has CDR1 SGHAT and CDR2 FQNNGV. V lost 7 bases to trimming and J lost 6 bases, with 10 bases between them. The CDR3 runs 11 residues. The CDR3 is CASTFSREQYF. Written as DNA, the CDR3 is TGTGCCAGCACCTTTTCCCGCGAGCAGTACTTC.

The CDR3 loop is CASSQFSPGEGTTNQPQHF. The DNA of the CDR3 is TGTGCCAGCAGCCAATTCTCACCCGGGGAGGGCACCACCAATCAGCCCCAGCATTTT. The V call is TRBV3-1 (or the pseudogene TRBV3-2), the J call TRBJ1-5; no firm D call. V was clipped by 2 bases and J by 3 bases, with 23 bases between them. The CDR3 has 19 amino acids. Looked up from germline, CDR1 is LGHDT and CDR2 is YNNKEL (reference sequence).

The rearrangement uses TRBV7-2 and TRBJ1-3, with a weak D call TRBD1 (6 bases). The V and J ends lost 3 bases and 14 bases respectively, with 17 bases between them. CDR3 size: 13 residues. Germline V gives CDR1 SGHTA, CDR2 FQGNSA. CDR3 in DNA: TGTGCCAGCAGCTTGGCCCGACAGGCCCCCCTATATTTT. Residues: CASSLARQAPLYF.

V gene TRBV10-3 combines with J gene TRBJ1-2, with 10 bases fitting TRBD1. Trimming took 6 bases from V and 10 from J; bases not matched to a gene: 5. Looked up from germline, CDR1 is ENHRY and CDR2 is SYGVKD. CDR3 length equals 12 residues. This chain's CDR3 is CAISGTGDDYTF. The CDR3 coding sequence is TGTGCCATCAGCGGGACAGGGGACGACTACACCTTC.

The rearrangement joins TRBV28 to TRBJ2-2, with D possibly TRBD2 on 5 matching bases. The germline CDR1 and CDR2 sequences are MDHEN and SYDVKM. The ends were cut back, 6 bases at V and 1 base at J, with 12 bases in the middle. The length of the CDR3 is 15 residues. In nucleotides, the CDR3 is TGTGCCAGCAGGTTTCTGGCGGGGAACACCGGGGAGCTGTTTTTT. It specifies CASRFLAGNTGELFF.

V usage is TRBV10-1 and J usage is TRBJ2-1, with 8 bases identical to TRBD2. Germline assignment: CDR1 WNHNN and CDR2 SYGVQD (reference sequence). V was clipped by 6 bases and J by 1 base; unmatched bases: 2. CDR3 length: 14 residues. Here the CDR3 reads CASSTSGSYNEQFF. The CDR3 nucleotides are TGCGCCAGCAGCACTAGCGGTTCCTACAATGAGCAGTTCTTC.

About this clone itself: At one end the junction does not follow the germline gene, possibly because of a read error. V is TRBV12-3 or TRBV12-4 and J is TRBJ1-1, with 10 bases identical to TRBD1. There are 13 residues in the CDR3. In DNA, the CDR3 is TGTGCCAGCAGTTCCGGGACAGGGGCGAACCCGCTCTTT. It codes for CASSSGTGANPLF.

This rearrangement joins TRBV7-9 to TRBJ2-3; TRBD1 is a possible D gene (6 bases). Germline CDR1 SEHNR, CDR2 FQNEAQ (reference sequence). Trimming pared 4 bases from V and 3 bases from J, leaving 17 bases between. CDR3 length: 16 amino acids. The CDR3 DNA reads TGTGCCAGCAGCTCAGGGGCAGGGCGAGGAACAGATACGCAGTATTTT. Amino acids: CASSSGAGRGTDTQYF.

The CDR3 spells CASSSIKGGGTDTQYF. DNA for the CDR3: TGTGCCAGCAGCTCTATAAAGGGGGGGGGCACAGATACGCAGTATTTT. The chain is built from TRBV5-4 and TRBJ2-3, with a weak D call TRBD2 (7 bases). The length of the CDR3 is 16 residues. Germline V gene data show CDR1 as SGHNT and CDR2 as YYREEE (reference sequence). Trimming left V 3 bases short and J 1 base short, with 15 bases between.

V and J are TRBV21-1 and TRBJ1-4; no check of the table's D call, TRBD1, against the DNA was made. TRBV21-1 is marked as a pseudogene. The CDR3 runs to 17 residues. CDR3 bases: TGTGCCAGCAGCAAAGGGACCGTAAGGGGAACTAATGAAAAACTGTTTTTT. As protein: CASSKGTVRGTNEKLFF.

The chain uses TRBV5-4 and TRBJ1-2, with TRBD1 matching 10 bases. V lost 0 bases, J lost 4 bases, and 3 bases stayed unmatched. The CDR3 is 15 residues long. CDR1 and CDR2 from the germline V gene are SGHNT and YYREEE (reference sequence). The DNA of the CDR3 is TGTGCCAGCAGCTTGGGAAGGGACAGGGGCTATGGCTACACCTTC. Amino acid sequence: CASSLGRDRGYGYTF.

The chain combines TRBV5-8 with TRBJ2-7, with 11 bases matching TRBD2. CDR1 is SGHTS and CDR2 is YDEGEE in the germline V gene. This CDR3 spans 16 amino acids. Unmatched junction bases numbered 14, after V lost 1 base and J lost 11 bases. Here the CDR3 reads CASSLLSLTSGAIEYF. The CDR3 nucleotides read TGTGCCAGCAGCTTGTTAAGCCTGACTAGCGGGGCAATAGAGTACTTC. The full variable domain, rest sourced from reference TRBV5-8 and TRBJ2-7, is EAGVTQSPTHLIKTRGQQATLRCSPISGHTSVYWYQQALGLGLQFLLWYDEGEERNRGNFPPRFSGRQFPNYSSELNVNALELEDSALYLCASSLLSLTSGAIEYFGPGTRLTVT.

The J gene is TRBJ1-6, the V gene TRBV6-4; 11 positions agree with TRBD1. J lost 6 bases, V lost 6 bases, and 4 bases had no gene match. The CDR3 runs 15 residues. CDR1 and CDR2 (germline): MRHNA, SNTAGT. The DNA of the CDR3 is TGTGCCAGCAGCCCGGGACAGGGGGGTAATTCACCCCTCCACTTT. Protein product: CASSPGQGGNSPLHF.

The genes are TRBV15 and TRBJ1-1, with D tentatively TRBD1 (6 bases). CDR1 is LNHNV and CDR2 is YYDKDF in the germline V gene (reference sequence). The CDR3 extends over 15 amino acids. Trimming stripped 4 bases from V and 1 base from J, with 13 bases between. The CDR3 bases are TGTGCCACCAGCACGGGACATTTCAGGAACACTGAAGCTTTCTTT. This sequence encodes CATSTGHFRNTEAFF.